This T cell receptor (beta chain) stems from a study of T-cell memory formation after mild COVID-19. In TCRdb, the 5' RACE reads were re-called with MiXCR into one record per CDR3 protein. The profile shows approximately 580,000 distinct CDR3 sequences, around 21% of them singletons. The germline V and J ends were trimmed by 8 bases and 3 bases, with 7 bases remaining between them. Germline CDR1 is SQVTM and CDR2 is ANQGSEA. This CDR3 is 10 amino acids long. This clonotype was detected a few times. The TCR originated in an adult woman who had mild COVID-19 (a few samples of this study predate the infection). Cell type and time point are not known. Sequenced input: PBMCs or a T cell subset sorted from them (not recorded which). This sequence joins TRBV29-1 and TRBJ2-5, with D possibly being TRBD1 (5 bases). CDR3 protein: CSTDKETQYF. The DNA of the CDR3 is TGCAGCACGGACAAAGAGACCCAGTACTTC.